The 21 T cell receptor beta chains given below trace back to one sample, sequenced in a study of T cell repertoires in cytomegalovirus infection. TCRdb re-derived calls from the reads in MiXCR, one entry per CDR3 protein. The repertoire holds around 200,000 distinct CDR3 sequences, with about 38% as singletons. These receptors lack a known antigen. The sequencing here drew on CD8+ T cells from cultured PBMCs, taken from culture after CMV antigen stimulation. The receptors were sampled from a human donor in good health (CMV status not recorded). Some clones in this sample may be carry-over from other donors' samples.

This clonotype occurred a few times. The CDR3 DNA follows: TGTGCCAGCAGCCCTGCCGGGCTAGTGCACACCGGGGAGCTGTTTTTT. Translation: CASSPAGLVHTGELFF. The V gene is TRBV11-2, the J gene TRBJ2-2; D is ambiguous. Germline V gives CDR1 SGHAT, CDR2 FQNNGV. V was shortened by 5 bases and J by 3 bases, with 16 bases between the two germline ends. The CDR3 spans 16 residues. Supplemented by reference TRBV11-2 and TRBJ2-2, the full variable domain reads EAGVAQSPRYKIIEKRQSVAFWCNPISGHATLYWYQQILGQGPKLLIQFQNNGVVDDSQLPKDRFSAERLKGVDSTLKIQPAKLEDSAVYLCASSPAGLVHTGELFFGEGSRLTVL.

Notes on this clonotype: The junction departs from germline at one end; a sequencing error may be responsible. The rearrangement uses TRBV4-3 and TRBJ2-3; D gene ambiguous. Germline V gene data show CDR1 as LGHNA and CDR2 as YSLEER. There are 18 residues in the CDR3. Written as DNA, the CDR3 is TGCGCCAGCAGACGCACTATGCTCCTGGCAAGATTAGCAGATACGAAGTATTTT. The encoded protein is CASRRTMLLARLADTKYF.

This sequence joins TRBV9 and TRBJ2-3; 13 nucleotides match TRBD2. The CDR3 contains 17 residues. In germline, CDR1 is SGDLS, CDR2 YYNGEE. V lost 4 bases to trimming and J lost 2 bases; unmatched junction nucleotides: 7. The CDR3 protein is CASSYTSGRAPTDTQYF. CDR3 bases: TGTGCCAGCAGCTACACTAGCGGGAGGGCCCCCACAGATACGCAGTATTTT.

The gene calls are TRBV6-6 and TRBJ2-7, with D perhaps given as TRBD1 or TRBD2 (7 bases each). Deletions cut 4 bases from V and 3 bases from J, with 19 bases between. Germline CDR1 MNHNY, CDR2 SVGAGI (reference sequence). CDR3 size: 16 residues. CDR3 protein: CASSSGGDSANYEQYF. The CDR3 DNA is TGTGCCAGCAGTTCAGGGGGGGATAGCGCTAACTACGAGCAGTACTTC.

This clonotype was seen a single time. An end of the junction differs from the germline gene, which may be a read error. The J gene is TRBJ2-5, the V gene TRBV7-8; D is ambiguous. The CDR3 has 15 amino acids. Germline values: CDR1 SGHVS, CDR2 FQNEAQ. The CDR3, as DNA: TGTGCCAGCAGACCGAGGTGCAGACTCCAAGATACCCATTACTTC. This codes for CASRPRCRLQDTHYF.

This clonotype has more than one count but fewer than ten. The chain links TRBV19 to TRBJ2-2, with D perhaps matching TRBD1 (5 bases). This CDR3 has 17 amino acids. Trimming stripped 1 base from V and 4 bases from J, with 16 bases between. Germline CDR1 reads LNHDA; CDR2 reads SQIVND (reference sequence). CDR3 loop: CASSIVGRGGPTGELFF. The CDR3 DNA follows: TGTGCCAGTAGTATAGTCGGAAGGGGCGGACCCACCGGGGAGCTGTTTTTT.

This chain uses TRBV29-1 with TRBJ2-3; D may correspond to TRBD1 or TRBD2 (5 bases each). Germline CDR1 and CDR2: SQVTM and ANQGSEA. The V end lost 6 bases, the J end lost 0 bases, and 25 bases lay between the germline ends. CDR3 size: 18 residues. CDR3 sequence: CSVDNPPGPGPSTDTQYF. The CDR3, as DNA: TGCAGCGTGGATAATCCACCGGGACCCGGCCCTAGCACAGATACGCAGTATTTT.

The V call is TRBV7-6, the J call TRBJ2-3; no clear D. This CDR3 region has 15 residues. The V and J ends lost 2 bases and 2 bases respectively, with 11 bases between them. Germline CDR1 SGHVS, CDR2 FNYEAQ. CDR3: CASSLLPSSTDTQYF. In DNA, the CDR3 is TGTGCCAGCAGCTTACTTCCCAGCTCCACAGATACGCAGTATTTT.

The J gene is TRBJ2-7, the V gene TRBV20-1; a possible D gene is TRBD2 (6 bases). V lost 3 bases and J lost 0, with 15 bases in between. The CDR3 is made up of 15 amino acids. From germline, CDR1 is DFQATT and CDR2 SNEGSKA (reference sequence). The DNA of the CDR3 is TGCAGTGCTAGCCCCGGGCGGGGAAGCTCCTACGAGCAGTACTTC. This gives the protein CSASPGRGSSYEQYF.

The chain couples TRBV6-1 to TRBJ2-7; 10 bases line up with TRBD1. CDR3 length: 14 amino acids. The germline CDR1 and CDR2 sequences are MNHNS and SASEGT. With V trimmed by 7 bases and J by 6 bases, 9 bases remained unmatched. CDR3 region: CASTAGTGVVEQYF. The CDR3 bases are TGTGCCAGCACTGCGGGGACAGGGGTAGTCGAGCAGTACTTC.

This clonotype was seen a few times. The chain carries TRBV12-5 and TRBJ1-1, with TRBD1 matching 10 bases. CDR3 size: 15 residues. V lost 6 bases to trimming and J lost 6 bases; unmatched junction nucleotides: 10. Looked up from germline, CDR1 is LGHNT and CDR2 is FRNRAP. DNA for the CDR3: TGTGCTAGTGGGGGCCGACAGGGGGCAACTTCTGAAGCTTTCTTT. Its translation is CASGGRQGATSEAFF.

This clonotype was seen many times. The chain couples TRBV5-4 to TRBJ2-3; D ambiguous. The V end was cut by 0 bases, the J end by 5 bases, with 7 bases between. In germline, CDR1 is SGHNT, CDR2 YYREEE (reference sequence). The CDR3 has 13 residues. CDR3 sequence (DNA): TGTGCCAGCAGCTTGGTATCTGGAGATACGCAGTATTTT. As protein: CASSLVSGDTQYF.

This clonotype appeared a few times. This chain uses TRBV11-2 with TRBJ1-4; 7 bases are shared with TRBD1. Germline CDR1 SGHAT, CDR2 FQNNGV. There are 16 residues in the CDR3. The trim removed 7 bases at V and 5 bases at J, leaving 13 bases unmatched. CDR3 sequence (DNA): TGTGCCAGCAAAACGCTCAACAGGGGCTTCAATGAAAAACTGTTTTTT. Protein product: CASKTLNRGFNEKLFF.

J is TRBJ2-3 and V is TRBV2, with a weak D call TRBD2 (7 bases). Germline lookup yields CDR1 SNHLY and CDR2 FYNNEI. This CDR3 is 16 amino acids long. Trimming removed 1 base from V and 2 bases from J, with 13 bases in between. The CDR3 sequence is CASSEGRGGNTDTQYF. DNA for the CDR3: TGTGCCAGCAGTGAAGGAAGGGGGGGGAACACAGATACGCAGTATTTT.

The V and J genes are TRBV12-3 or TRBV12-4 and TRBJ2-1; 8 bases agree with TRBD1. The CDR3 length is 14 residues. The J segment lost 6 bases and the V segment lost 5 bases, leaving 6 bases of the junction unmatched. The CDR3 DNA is TGTGCCAGCAGTCAGACAGGGGAAGCCAATGAGCAGTTCTTC. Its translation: CASSQTGEANEQFF.

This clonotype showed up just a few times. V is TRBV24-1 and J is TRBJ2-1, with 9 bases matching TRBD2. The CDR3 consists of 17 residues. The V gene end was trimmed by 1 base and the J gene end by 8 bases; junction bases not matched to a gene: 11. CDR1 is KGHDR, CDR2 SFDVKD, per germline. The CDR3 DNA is TGTGCCACCAGTGATTTTAAGCGGGAGGCCCTGGTTGATGAGCAGTTCTTC. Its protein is CATSDFKREALVDEQFF.

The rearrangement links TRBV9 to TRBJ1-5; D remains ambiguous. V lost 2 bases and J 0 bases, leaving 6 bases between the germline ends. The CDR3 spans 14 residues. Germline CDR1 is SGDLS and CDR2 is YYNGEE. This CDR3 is CASSVTDSNQPQHF. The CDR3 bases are TGTGCCAGCAGCGTTACAGATAGCAATCAGCCCCAGCATTTT.

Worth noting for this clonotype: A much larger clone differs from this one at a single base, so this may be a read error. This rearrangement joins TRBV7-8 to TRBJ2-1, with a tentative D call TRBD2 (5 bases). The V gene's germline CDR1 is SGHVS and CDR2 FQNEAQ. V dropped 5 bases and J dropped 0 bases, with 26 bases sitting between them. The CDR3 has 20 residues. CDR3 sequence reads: CASSPGMATGGPSSYNEQFF. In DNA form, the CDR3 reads TGTGCCAGCAGCCCAGGCATGGCGACTGGCGGGCCGAGCTCCTACAATGAGCAGTTCTTC.

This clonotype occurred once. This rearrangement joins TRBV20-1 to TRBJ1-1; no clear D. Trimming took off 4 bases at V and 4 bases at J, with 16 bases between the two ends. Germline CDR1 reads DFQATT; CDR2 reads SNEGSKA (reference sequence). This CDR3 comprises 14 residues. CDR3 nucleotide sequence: TGCAGTGCTATAAGGGTCGGCGCGGGCACTGAAGCTTTCTTT. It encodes CSAIRVGAGTEAFF.

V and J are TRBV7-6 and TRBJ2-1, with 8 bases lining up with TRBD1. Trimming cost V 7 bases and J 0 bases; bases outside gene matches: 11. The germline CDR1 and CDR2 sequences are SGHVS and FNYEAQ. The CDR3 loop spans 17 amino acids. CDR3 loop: CASTDRGTRFSYNEQFF. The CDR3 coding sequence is TGTGCCAGCACCGACAGGGGCACAAGGTTCTCCTACAATGAGCAGTTCTTC.

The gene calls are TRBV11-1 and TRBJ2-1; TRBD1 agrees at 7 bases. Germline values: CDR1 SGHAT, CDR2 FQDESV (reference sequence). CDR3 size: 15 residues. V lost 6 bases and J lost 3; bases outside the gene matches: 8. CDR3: CASSQNRDSYNEQFF. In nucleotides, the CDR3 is TGTGCCAGCAGTCAAAATCGGGACAGCTACAATGAGCAGTTCTTC.